This TCR beta chain was sequenced for a study of blood T cell repertoires in COVID-19. Study-wide background: Researchers got acute and convalescent COVID-19 samples from the United States, Italy and Spain. In each case, the material was cDNA or gDNA derived from T cells, B-cell-depleted T cells, or PBMCs.

Per the study methods: Amplified reference gene primers provided the basis for estimating nucleated cell counts. TCRdb's table, derived via immunoSEQ multiplex PCR, lists solely in-frame clones and lacks some. V and J calls plus clone size are reproduced from that table; the DNA served to infer D and trimming. The sample has fewer than 650,000 clones; 85% to 90% are singletons. The material sequenced was peripheral blood. The origin of this receptor is a woman aged 45 to 65 with COVID-19, enrolled during active disease.

This CDR3 reads CASRGAGQGSPGANVLTF. The CDR3 coding sequence is TGTGCCAGCAGGGGGGCCGGACAGGGGTCTCCCGGGGCCAACGTCCTGACTTTC. The rearrangement uses TRBV9 and TRBJ2-6; 9 bases are shared with TRBD1. The CDR3 length is 18 residues. With 5 bases clipped from V and 4 bases from J, the junction kept 13 bases outside the gene matches. Germline V CDR1 and CDR2: SGDLS, YYNGEE.